Listed below are T cell receptor beta chains from one sample, sequenced in a study of spatial heterogeneity in lung cancer. TCRdb analysed the 5' RACE reads with MiXCR anew, one entry per CDR3 protein. The sample consists of over 45,000 distinct CDR3 sequences, under 6% of them appearing once. This specimen consisted of PBMCs, obtained at surgery. The receptors here all came from a male donor with early-stage non-small cell lung cancer. CDR3s include the opening cysteine and the closing phenylalanine or tryptophan. D genes are given only for firm matches. Some rows mark clone size as missing; the rest say once, few, many or name a class of expanded clone.

v_gene,abundance,d_gene,j_gene,CDR3aa,CDR3nt
TRBV4-3,many,.,TRBJ2-1,CASSQSHRGLGSSYNEQFF,TGCGCCAGCAGCCAATCCCACCGGGGACTGGGGAGCTCCTACAATGAGCAGTTCTTC
TRBV5-1,.,.,TRBJ2-5,CASSHGKGGETQYF,TGCGCCAGCAGCCACGGTAAAGGAGGAGAGACCCAGTACTTC
TRBV7-6,.,.,TRBJ2-5,CASSLELGWETQYF,TGTGCCAGCAGCTTAGAACTTGGCTGGGAGACCCAGTACTTC
TRBV27,many,TRBD2,TRBJ2-1,CASSPLGLAGVHEQFF,TGTGCCAGCAGTCCCCTCGGACTAGCGGGAGTTCATGAGCAGTTCTTC
TRBV7-9,many,.,TRBJ2-2,CASSPALEIGGELFF,TGTGCCAGCAGCCCCGCGCTAGAGATCGGCGGGGAGCTGTTTTTT
TRBV7-8,few,.,TRBJ2-3,CASSLELAEIPDTQYF,TGTGCCAGCAGCTTAGAGTTGGCCGAGATCCCAGATACGCAGTATTTT
TRBV28,.,.,TRBJ2-7,CASRSVGEISYEQYF,TGTGCCAGCAGATCGGTGGGTGAGATCTCCTACGAGCAGTACTTC
TRBV2,medium-sized,.,TRBJ1-1,CASSGSRSNTEAFF,TGTGCCAGCAGTGGAAGCCGCTCGAACACTGAAGCTTTCTTT
TRBV6-2/TRBV6-3,many,.,TRBJ1-5,CASNGAISNQPQHF,TGTGCCAGCAACGGAGCAATTAGCAATCAGCCCCAGCATTTT
TRBV5-1,many,.,TRBJ2-1,CASSLIYNNEQFF,TGCGCCAGCAGCTTAATCTATAACAATGAGCAGTTCTTC
TRBV7-9,many,.,TRBJ2-3,CASSQRREGTDTQYF,TGTGCCAGCAGCCAACGAAGGGAGGGCACAGATACGCAGTATTTT
TRBV29-1,many,.,TRBJ1-2,CSALPRGGGRDYGYTF,TGCAGCGCCCTCCCTCGAGGAGGAGGTCGAGACTATGGCTACACCTTC
TRBV6-1,few,TRBD1,TRBJ2-1,CASSSRGQDPNEQFF,TGTGCCAGCAGTTCACGGGGACAGGACCCTAATGAGCAGTTCTTC
TRBV6-6,.,.,TRBJ2-5,CASSYSQLAQTAQYF,TGTGCCAGCAGTTACTCGCAACTAGCCCAGACGGCCCAGTACTTC
TRBV18,many,.,TRBJ1-1,CASSLTQTNTEAFF,TGTGCCAGCTCACTAACCCAGACTAACACTGAAGCTTTCTTT
TRBV7-2,.,.,TRBJ2-4,CASSLGEARYF,TGTGCCAGCAGCCTAGGGGAAGCTCGGTACTTC
TRBV12-3/TRBV12-4,many,.,TRBJ2-1,CASRRGFLKDNEQFF,TGTGCCAGCAGGAGGGGCTTTCTAAAGGACAATGAGCAGTTCTTC
TRBV5-1,.,.,TRBJ2-7,CASSRPPGASYEQYF,TGCGCCAGCAGCAGGCCACCGGGAGCCTCCTACGAGCAGTACTTC
TRBV29-1,.,TRBD2,TRBJ2-3,CSAFVSGGRTDTQYF,TGCAGCGCCTTTGTTAGCGGGGGGCGCACAGATACGCAGTATTTT
TRBV6-1,many,.,TRBJ2-7,CASTQDSSSYEQYF,TGTGCCAGCACCCAGGACTCGAGCTCCTACGAGCAGTACTTC
TRBV19,.,TRBD1,TRBJ2-7,CASRDRGAYEQYF,TGTGCCAGCCGTGACAGGGGGGCCTACGAGCAGTACTTC
TRBV10-1,many,.,TRBJ1-5,CASSGGGNQPQHF,TGCGCCAGCAGTGGGGGCGGCAATCAGCCCCAGCATTTT
TRBV20-1,many,.,TRBJ2-5,CSARDFAGLQETQYF,TGCAGTGCTAGAGACTTTGCGGGGCTCCAAGAGACCCAGTACTTC
TRBV2,many,TRBD1,TRBJ1-5,CASSEYRGDQPQHF,TGTGCCAGCAGTGAATACAGGGGGGATCAGCCCCAGCATTTT
TRBV2,many,TRBD2,TRBJ2-1,CASRPTSGSMNEQFF,TGTGCCAGCAGACCTACTAGCGGGAGTATGAATGAGCAGTTCTTC
TRBV5-1,many,.,TRBJ2-1,CASSLAGNEQFF,TGCGCCAGCAGCTTGGCGGGCAATGAGCAGTTCTTC
TRBV10-3,many,TRBD2,TRBJ2-2,CAALAGENGELFF,TGTGCCGCACTAGCGGGAGAGAACGGGGAGCTGTTTTTT
TRBV5-1,few,TRBD2,TRBJ2-7,CASSSTSGATYEQYF,TGCGCCAGCAGCTCGACTAGCGGGGCAACCTACGAGCAGTACTTC
TRBV4-2,many,TRBD2,TRBJ2-1,CASSQGDTSLAGGDEQFF,TGTGCCAGCAGCCAAGGGGACACCTCCTTAGCGGGAGGTGATGAGCAGTTCTTC
TRBV5-1,.,TRBD2,TRBJ2-3,CASSSGLAGGVADTQYF,TGCGCCAGCAGCTCGGGACTAGCGGGAGGGGTTGCAGATACGCAGTATTTT
TRBV10-3,.,.,TRBJ1-6,CAISEIRPTSSYNSPLHF,TGTGCCATCAGTGAGATACGACCAACCAGCTCCTATAATTCACCCCTCCACTTT
TRBV28,many,.,TRBJ2-6,CASSLYRRASGANVLTF,TGTGCCAGCAGTTTATACAGGCGGGCCTCTGGGGCCAACGTCCTGACTTTC
TRBV10-2,few,TRBD2,TRBJ2-1,CAGSESGRGAEQFF,TGCGCCGGCAGTGAGAGCGGGAGAGGAGCTGAGCAGTTCTTC
TRBV4-1,many,.,TRBJ2-7,CASSQETRAGVEQYF,TGCGCCAGCAGCCAAGAAACCAGGGCTGGGGTAGAGCAGTACTTC
TRBV28,many,TRBD1,TRBJ1-1,CASSYQGVHEEAFF,TGTGCCAGCAGTTACCAGGGGGTTCACGAAGAAGCTTTCTTT
TRBV5-1,.,TRBD2,TRBJ2-3,CASSGELAEFLGTQYF,TGCGCCAGCAGCGGGGAACTAGCGGAATTCCTTGGTACGCAGTATTTT
TRBV6-6,many,.,TRBJ1-2,CASSLLWTDGYTF,TGTGCCAGCAGTCTCTTATGGACTGATGGCTACACCTTC
TRBV6-5,many,.,TRBJ2-5,CASTDFSQETQYF,TGTGCCAGCACAGATTTCTCCCAAGAGACCCAGTACTTC
TRBV20-1,.,.,TRBJ2-3,CSARDDRNSTDTQYF,TGCAGTGCTAGAGATGACCGGAATAGCACAGATACGCAGTATTTT
TRBV11-2,many,.,TRBJ2-1,CASSRPAFSYNEQFF,TGTGCCAGCAGTAGACCCGCATTTAGTTACAATGAGCAGTTCTTC
TRBV6-6,many,.,TRBJ2-1,CASSYRAEGEQFF,TGTGCCAGCAGTTACAGGGCGGAGGGTGAGCAGTTCTTC
TRBV12-3/TRBV12-4,many,.,TRBJ2-2,CASTNSARVPQVGELFF,TGTGCCAGCACCAATTCAGCGCGGGTTCCTCAGGTCGGGGAGCTGTTTTTT
TRBV7-2,many,.,TRBJ2-1,CASSLVGTPGDEQFF,TGTGCCAGCAGCTTAGTCGGTACCCCCGGGGATGAGCAGTTCTTC
TRBV10-3,few,TRBD1,TRBJ2-7,CAISAWDRGNHEQYF,TGTGCCATCAGTGCCTGGGACAGGGGCAACCACGAGCAGTACTTC
TRBV6-2/TRBV6-3,many,.,TRBJ2-2,CASRRVGLGELFF,TGTGCCAGCCGACGAGTGGGGCTCGGGGAGCTGTTTTTT
TRBV20-1,many,.,TRBJ1-5,CSARRADQPQHF,TGCAGTGCTAGGAGGGCCGATCAGCCCCAGCATTTT